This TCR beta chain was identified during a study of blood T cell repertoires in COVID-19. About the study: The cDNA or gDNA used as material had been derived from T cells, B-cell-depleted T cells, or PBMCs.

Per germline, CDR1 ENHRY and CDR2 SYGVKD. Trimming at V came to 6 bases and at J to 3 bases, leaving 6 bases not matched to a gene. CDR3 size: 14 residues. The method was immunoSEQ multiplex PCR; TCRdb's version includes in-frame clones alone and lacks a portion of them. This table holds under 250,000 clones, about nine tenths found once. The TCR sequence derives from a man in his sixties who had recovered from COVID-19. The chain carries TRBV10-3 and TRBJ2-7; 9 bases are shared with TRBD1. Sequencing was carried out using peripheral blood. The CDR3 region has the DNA TGTGCCATCAGGGGGGACAGGGATAGCTACGAGCAGTACTTC. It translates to CAIRGDRDSYEQYF.